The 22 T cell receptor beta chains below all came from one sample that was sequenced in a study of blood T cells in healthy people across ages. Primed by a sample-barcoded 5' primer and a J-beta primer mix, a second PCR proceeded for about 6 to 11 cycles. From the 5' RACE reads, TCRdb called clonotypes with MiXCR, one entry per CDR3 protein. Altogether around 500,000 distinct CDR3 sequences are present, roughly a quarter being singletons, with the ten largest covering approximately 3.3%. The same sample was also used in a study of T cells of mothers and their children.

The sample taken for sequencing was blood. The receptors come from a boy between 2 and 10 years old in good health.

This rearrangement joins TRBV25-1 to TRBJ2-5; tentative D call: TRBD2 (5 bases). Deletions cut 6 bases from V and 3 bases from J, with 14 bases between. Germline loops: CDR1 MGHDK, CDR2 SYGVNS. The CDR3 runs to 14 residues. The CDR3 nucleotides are TGTGCCAGCAGCCCACGAGGGTCCAAAGAGACCCAGTACTTC. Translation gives CASSPRGSKETQYF.

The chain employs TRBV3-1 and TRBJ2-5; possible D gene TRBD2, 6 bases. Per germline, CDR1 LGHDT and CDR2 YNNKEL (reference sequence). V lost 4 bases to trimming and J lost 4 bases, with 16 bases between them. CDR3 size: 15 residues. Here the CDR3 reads CASSLRSAGGETQYF. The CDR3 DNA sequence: TGTGCCAGCAGCCTCCGGTCGGCCGGGGGAGAGACCCAGTACTTC.

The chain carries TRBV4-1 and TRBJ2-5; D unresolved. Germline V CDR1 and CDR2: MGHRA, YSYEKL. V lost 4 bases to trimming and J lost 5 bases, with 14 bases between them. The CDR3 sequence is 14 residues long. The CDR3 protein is CASSLGGSTETQYF. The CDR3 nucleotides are TGCGCCAGCAGCCTCGGTGGCTCAACTGAGACCCAGTACTTC.

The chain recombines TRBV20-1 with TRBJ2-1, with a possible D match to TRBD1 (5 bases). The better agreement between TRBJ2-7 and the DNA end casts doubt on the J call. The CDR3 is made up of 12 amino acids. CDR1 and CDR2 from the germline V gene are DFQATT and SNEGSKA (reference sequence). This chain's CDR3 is CSASSREYEQYF. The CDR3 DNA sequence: TGCAGTGCTAGTTCCAGGGAATACGAGCAGTACTTC.

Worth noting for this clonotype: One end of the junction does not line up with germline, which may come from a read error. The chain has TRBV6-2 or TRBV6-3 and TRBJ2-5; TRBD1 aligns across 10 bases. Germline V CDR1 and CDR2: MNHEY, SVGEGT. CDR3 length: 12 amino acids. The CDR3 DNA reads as TGTGCCTACCGGGACAGGGGAGAGACCCGGTACTTC. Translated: CAYRDRGETRYF.

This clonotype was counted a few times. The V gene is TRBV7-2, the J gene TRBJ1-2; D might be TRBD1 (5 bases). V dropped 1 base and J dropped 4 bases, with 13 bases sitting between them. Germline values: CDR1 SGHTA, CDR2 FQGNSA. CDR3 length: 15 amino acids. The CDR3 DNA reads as TGTGCCAGCAGCTTAGGAAGTGCGACAGTCTATGGCTACACCTTC. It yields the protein CASSLGSATVYGYTF.

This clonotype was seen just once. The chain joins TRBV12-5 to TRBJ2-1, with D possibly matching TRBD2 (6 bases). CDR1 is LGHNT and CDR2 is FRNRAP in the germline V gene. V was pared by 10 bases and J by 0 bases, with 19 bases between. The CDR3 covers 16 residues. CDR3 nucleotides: TGTGCTACTTCAGAGGAGGTAGCGGACTCCTACAATGAGCAGTTCTTC. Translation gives CATSEEVADSYNEQFF.

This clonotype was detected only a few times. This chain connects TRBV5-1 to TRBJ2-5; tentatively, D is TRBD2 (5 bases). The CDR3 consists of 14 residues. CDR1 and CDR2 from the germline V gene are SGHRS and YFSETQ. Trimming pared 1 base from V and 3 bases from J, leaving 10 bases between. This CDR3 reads CASSLYPGKETQYF. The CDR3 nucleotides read TGCGCCAGCAGCTTGTATCCGGGGAAAGAGACCCAGTACTTC.

The CDR3 sequence is CSAPPWGGETEAFF. The CDR3 DNA follows: TGCAGTGCTCCTCCTTGGGGGGGGGAAACTGAAGCTTTCTTT. This chain connects TRBV20-1 to TRBJ1-1, with D perhaps matching TRBD1 (5 bases). The CDR3 sequence is 14 residues long. Germline CDR1 DFQATT, CDR2 SNEGSKA (reference sequence). Trimming pared 5 bases from V and 5 bases from J, leaving 18 bases between.

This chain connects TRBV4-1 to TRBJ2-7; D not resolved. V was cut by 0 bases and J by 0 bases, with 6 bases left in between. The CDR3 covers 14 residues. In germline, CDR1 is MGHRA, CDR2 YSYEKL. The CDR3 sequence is CASSQEVLSYEQYV. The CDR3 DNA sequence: TGCGCCAGCAGCCAAGAGGTGCTCTCCTACGAGCAGTACGTC.

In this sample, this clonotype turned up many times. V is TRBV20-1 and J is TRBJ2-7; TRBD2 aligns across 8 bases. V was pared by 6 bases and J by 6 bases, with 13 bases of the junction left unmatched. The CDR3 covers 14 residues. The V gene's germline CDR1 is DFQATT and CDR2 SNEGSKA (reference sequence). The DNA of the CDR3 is TGCAGTGCCGGGGGCGTTGCGGGAGGTCGCGAGCAGTACTTC. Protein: CSAGGVAGGREQYF.

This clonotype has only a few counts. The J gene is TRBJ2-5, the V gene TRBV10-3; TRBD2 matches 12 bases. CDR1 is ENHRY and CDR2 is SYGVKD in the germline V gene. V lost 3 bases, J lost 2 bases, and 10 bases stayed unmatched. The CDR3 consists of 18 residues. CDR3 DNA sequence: TGTGCCATCAGTGACCTAGCGGGGGGGCTCGGGAGTCAAGAGACCCAGTACTTC. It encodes CAISDLAGGLGSQETQYF.

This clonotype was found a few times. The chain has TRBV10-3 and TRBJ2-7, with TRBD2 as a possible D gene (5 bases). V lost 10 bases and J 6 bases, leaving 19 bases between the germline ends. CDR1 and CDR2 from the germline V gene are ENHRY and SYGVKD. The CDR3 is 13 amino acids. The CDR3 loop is CATSARGDTEQYF. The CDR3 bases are TGTGCCACCTCAGCCCGGGGAGACACCGAGCAGTACTTC.

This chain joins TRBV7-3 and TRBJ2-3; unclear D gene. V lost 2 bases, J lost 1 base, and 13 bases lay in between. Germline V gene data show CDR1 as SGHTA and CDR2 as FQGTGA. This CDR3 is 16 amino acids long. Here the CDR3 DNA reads TGTGCCAGCAGCTTAGGTTCCAGCATGGGCACAGATACGCAGTATTTT. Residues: CASSLGSSMGTDTQYF.

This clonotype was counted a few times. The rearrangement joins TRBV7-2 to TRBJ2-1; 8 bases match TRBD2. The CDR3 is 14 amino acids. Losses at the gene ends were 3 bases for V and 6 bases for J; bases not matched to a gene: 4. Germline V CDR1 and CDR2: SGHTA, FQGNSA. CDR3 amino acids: CASSFGLAFNEQFF. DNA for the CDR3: TGTGCCAGCAGCTTCGGACTAGCCTTCAATGAGCAGTTCTTC.

The CDR3 sequence: CASSLGEGSPFSWTGELFF. The CDR3 nucleotides are TGCGCCAGCAGCTTGGGGGAAGGTAGCCCCTTTTCGTGGACCGGGGAGCTGTTTTTT. The rearrangement uses TRBV5-1 and TRBJ2-2; no clear D. Trimming pared 0 bases from V and 5 bases from J, leaving 23 bases between. Germline CDR1 is SGHRS and CDR2 is YFSETQ. The CDR3 spans 19 residues.

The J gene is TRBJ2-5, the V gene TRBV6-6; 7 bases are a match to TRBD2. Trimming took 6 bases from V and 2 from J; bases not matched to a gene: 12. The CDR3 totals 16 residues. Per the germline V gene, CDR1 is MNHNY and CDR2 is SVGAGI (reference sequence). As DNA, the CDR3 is TGTGCCAGCAGCTACCATGGCGGGGGACTACAAGAGACCCAGTACTTC. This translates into CASSYHGGGLQETQYF.

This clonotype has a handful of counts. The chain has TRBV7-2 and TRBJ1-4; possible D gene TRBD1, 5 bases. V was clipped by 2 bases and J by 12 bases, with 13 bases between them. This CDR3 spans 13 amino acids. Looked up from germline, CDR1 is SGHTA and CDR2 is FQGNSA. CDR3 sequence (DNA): TGTGCCAGCAGCTTACAGGGTGCTACGGAACTGTTTTTT. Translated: CASSLQGATELFF.

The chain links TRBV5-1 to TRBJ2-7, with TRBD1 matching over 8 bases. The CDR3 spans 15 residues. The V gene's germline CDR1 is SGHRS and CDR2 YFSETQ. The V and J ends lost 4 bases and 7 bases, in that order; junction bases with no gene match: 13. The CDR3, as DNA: TGCGCCAGCAGCCTTGGTGGACAGGGAGGATGGGAGCAGTACTTC. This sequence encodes CASSLGGQGGWEQYF.

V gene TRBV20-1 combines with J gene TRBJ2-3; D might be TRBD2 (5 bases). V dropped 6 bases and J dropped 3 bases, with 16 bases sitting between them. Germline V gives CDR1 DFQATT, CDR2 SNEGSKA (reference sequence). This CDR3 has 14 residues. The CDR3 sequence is CSASSGEGTDTQYF. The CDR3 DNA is TGCAGTGCCAGTAGTGGAGAGGGTACAGATACGCAGTATTTT.

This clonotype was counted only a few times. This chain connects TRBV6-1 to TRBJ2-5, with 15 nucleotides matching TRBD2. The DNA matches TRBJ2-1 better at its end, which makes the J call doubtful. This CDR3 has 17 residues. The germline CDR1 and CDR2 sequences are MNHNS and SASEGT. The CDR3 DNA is TGTGCCAGCAGTCCTCCCGGACTAGCGGGAGGGATGAATGAGCAGTTCTTC. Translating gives CASSPPGLAGGMNEQFF.

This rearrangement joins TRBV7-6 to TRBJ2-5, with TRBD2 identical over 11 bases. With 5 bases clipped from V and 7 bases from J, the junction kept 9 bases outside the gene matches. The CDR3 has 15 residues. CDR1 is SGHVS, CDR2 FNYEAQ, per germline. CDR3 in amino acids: CASSILAGDPGTQYF. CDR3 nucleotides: TGTGCCAGCAGCATACTAGCGGGGGACCCAGGGACCCAGTACTTC.